The 8 T cell receptor beta chains below come from one sample, sequenced in a study of vaccination and CD4 T cells after COVID-19. The antigens these receptors bind are not known. Cultured CD4+ T cell DNA underwent sequencing with the Oncomine TCR Beta short-read assay. TCRdb reprocessed the PCR reads with MiXCR, giving one entry per CDR3 protein. The sample shows about 14,000 distinct CDR3 sequences, approximately 61% of them seen only once. As for treatment: approximately nine-day PBMC culture with coronavirus spike peptide pools or control peptides (ViraFEST assay). The sample consisted of CD4+ T cells from blood, cultured in vitro. These TCRs come from a human donor who had recovered from COVID-19.

This clonotype was counted a few times. V gene TRBV11-2 combines with J gene TRBJ1-5, with D perhaps matching TRBD1 (5 bases). The germline V gene encodes CDR1 SGHAT and CDR2 FQNNGV. This CDR3 contains 13 residues. V was clipped by 0 bases and J by 7 bases, with 7 bases between them. The CDR3 region is CASSLDQGQPQHF. The CDR3 DNA sequence: TGTGCCAGCAGCTTAGATCAGGGACAGCCCCAGCATTTT.

The V and J genes are TRBV11-3 and TRBJ2-2, with D possibly TRBD1 on 5 matching bases. Deletions cut 2 bases from V and 5 bases from J, with 15 bases between. This CDR3 is built from 16 residues. Per the germline V gene, CDR1 is SGHNT and CDR2 is YENEEA. CDR3 sequence reads: CASSLQTEPGTGELFF. The CDR3, as DNA: TGTGCCAGCAGCTTACAGACAGAGCCCGGAACCGGGGAGCTGTTTTTT.

This clonotype has more than one count but fewer than ten. V gene TRBV6-1 combines with J gene TRBJ1-5, with unresolved D. V lost 2 bases and J 5 bases, leaving 13 bases between the germline ends. Germline V gives CDR1 MNHNS, CDR2 SASEGT. The CDR3 covers 15 residues. The CDR3 reads CASSESGGQDQPQHF. The CDR3 bases are TGTGCCAGCAGTGAATCAGGTGGTCAAGATCAGCCCCAGCATTTT.

The count of this clonotype is one. A read error may account for a junction end that differs from germline. The rearrangement joins TRBV6-2 or TRBV6-3 to TRBJ1-2; a possible D gene is TRBD1 (5 bases). The CDR3 has 15 amino acids. From germline, CDR1 is MNHEY and CDR2 SVGEGT. CDR3 in amino acids: CASSDSGSRRSGYTF. CDR3 in DNA: TGTGCCAGCAGTGACTCAGGGAGCCGGAGGAGTGGCTACACCTTC.

CDR3 protein: CASITPGQGAARAFF. The DNA of the CDR3 is TGTGCCAGCATAACCCCGGGACAGGGTGCGGCTAGGGCTTTCTTT. V usage is TRBV28 and J usage is TRBJ1-1; 9 positions agree with TRBD1. CDR1 is MDHEN and CDR2 is SYDVKM in the germline V gene. The CDR3 length is 15 residues. The V segment lost 7 bases and the J segment 11 bases; nucleotides outside the gene matches: 17.

The rearrangement uses TRBV11-3 and TRBJ1-1; D gene uncertain. The germline V and J ends were trimmed by 5 bases and 5 bases, with 18 bases remaining between them. The CDR3 has 15 residues. Germline CDR1 SGHNT, CDR2 YENEEA. The chain's CDR3 is CASSQLGERETEAFF. CDR3 nucleotides: TGTGCCAGCAGCCAATTGGGAGAGAGGGAGACTGAAGCTTTCTTT.

The rearrangement joins TRBV6-4 to TRBJ2-3, with 9 bases aligning to TRBD2. The CDR3 contains 15 residues. Trimming took 4 bases from V and 4 from J; bases not matched to a gene: 6. In germline, CDR1 is MRHNA, CDR2 SNTAGT. DNA for the CDR3: TGTGCCAGCAGTGTTGTAGCGGGAGTTGCAGATACGCAGTATTTT. Translating gives CASSVVAGVADTQYF.

The chain employs TRBV24-1 and TRBJ2-7, with 12 positions matching TRBD2. Germline V CDR1 and CDR2: KGHDR, SFDVKD. J was trimmed by 3 bases and V by 2 bases; bases with no gene match: 1. The length of the CDR3 is 15 residues. The DNA of the CDR3 is TGTGCCACCAGTGATTCGACTAGCGGGAGCTACGAGCAGTACTTC. Amino acids: CATSDSTSGSYEQYF.